The next 22 T cell receptor beta chains were all read from a single sample in a study of blood T cell repertoires in COVID-19. Using immunoSEQ multiplex PCR, the repertoire was profiled, and TCRdb retains in-frame clones only, with some absent. This table holds 500,000 or so clones, 87% found once. Sequencing input: PBMCs or T cells enriched from blood (not recorded which). The receptors were gathered from a woman between 18 and 30 years old who had recovered from COVID-19.

The chain carries TRBV24-1 and TRBJ1-1; D is uncertain. Looked up from germline, CDR1 is KGHDR and CDR2 is SFDVKD. Trimming pared 3 bases from V and 3 bases from J, leaving 7 bases between. The CDR3 loop spans 13 amino acids. The CDR3 coding sequence is TGTGCCACCAGTGATCTCGACTACACTGAAGCTTTCTTT. This gives the protein CATSDLDYTEAFF.

This chain connects TRBV6-4 to TRBJ2-2; 7 positions agree with TRBD1. V was clipped by 4 bases and J by 4 bases; unmatched bases: 6. The CDR3 sequence is 15 residues long. The germline CDR1 and CDR2 sequences are MRHNA and SNTAGT. The CDR3 DNA is TGTGCCAGCAGTGGTCTGACAGGGTTCACCGGGGAGCTGTTTTTT. Encoded protein: CASSGLTGFTGELFF.

The chain has TRBV6-5 and TRBJ1-5, with TRBD1 matching over 10 bases. Germline-derived CDR1 and CDR2 are MNHEY and SVGAGI. The CDR3 spans 15 residues. Germline trimming cut 6 bases from V and 2 bases from J; bases unmatched to any gene: 4. The CDR3 here is CASSQGTGGNQPQHF. The CDR3 DNA reads as TGTGCCAGCAGCCAAGGGACAGGGGGCAATCAGCCCCAGCATTTT.

Only one count was recorded for this clone. This chain joins TRBV5-4 and TRBJ2-1, with a tentative D call TRBD2 (7 bases). Per the germline V gene, CDR1 is SGHNT and CDR2 is YYREEE (reference sequence). Trimming removed 1 base at V and 3 bases at J, with 11 bases between. CDR3 length: 15 amino acids. The CDR3 loop reads CASSLWEGGYNEQFF. The DNA of the CDR3 is TGTGCCAGCAGCTTGTGGGAGGGGGGCTACAATGAGCAGTTCTTC.

This chain links TRBV3-1 (or the pseudogene TRBV3-2) with TRBJ2-5, with a possible D match to TRBD2 (6 bases). This CDR3 comprises 15 residues. The V gene's germline CDR1 is LGHDT and CDR2 YNNKEL (reference sequence). V gave up 4 bases and J gave up 2 bases, with 14 bases separating them. CDR3 amino acids: CASSPGLVIQETQYF. The CDR3 nucleotides are TGTGCCAGCAGCCCGGGACTTGTCATACAAGAGACCCAGTACTTC.

The chain is built from TRBV2 and TRBJ2-3; D is unclear. CDR3 length: 14 amino acids. Looked up from germline, CDR1 is SNHLY and CDR2 is FYNNEI. V dropped 3 bases and J dropped 6 bases, with 13 bases sitting between them. For the CDR3, the DNA is TGTGCCAGCAGTGACAGAGACCTGGAGGATACGCAGTATTTT. Protein sequence: CASSDRDLEDTQYF.

The genes are TRBV15 and TRBJ2-7, with 8 bases identical to TRBD1. With 4 bases clipped from V and 3 bases from J, the junction kept 5 bases outside the gene matches. The CDR3 consists of 14 residues. In germline, CDR1 is LNHNV, CDR2 YYDKDF (reference sequence). CDR3 sequence reads: CATSKDRALYEQYF. The DNA for the CDR3 is TGTGCCACCAGCAAGGACAGGGCCCTCTACGAGCAGTACTTC.

The chain recombines TRBV2 with TRBJ2-1, with 7 bases identical to TRBD1. Trimming removed 7 bases from V and 5 bases from J; junction bases left unmatched: 8. The CDR3 has 14 amino acids. The germline V gene has CDR1 SNHLY and CDR2 FYNNEI. This CDR3 reads CASNTRTGDNEQFF. The CDR3 DNA is TGTGCCAGCAACACCCGGACAGGAGACAATGAGCAGTTCTTC.

The rearrangement joins TRBV6-5 to TRBJ1-1; the D is unclear. The CDR3 sequence is 11 residues long. Germline V lookup: CDR1 MNHEY, CDR2 SVGAGI. Trimming removed 6 bases from V and 6 bases from J, with 8 bases in between. The CDR3 loop reads CASSLTAEAFF. CDR3 in DNA: TGTGCCAGCAGCCTTACAGCTGAAGCTTTCTTT.

CDR3 residues: CASSLEGDQPQHF. CDR3 coding DNA: TGTGCCAGCAGCTTAGAGGGGGATCAGCCCCAGCATTTT. The rearrangement uses TRBV7-2 and TRBJ1-5, with TRBD1 as a possible D gene (6 bases). CDR3 size: 13 residues. In germline, CDR1 is SGHTA, CDR2 FQGNSA. The V end was cut by 1 base, the J end by 5 bases, with 6 bases between.

The chain employs TRBV12-3 or TRBV12-4 and TRBJ1-5, with D tentatively TRBD1 (5 bases). Trimming stripped 7 bases from V and 8 bases from J, with 15 bases between. The CDR3 consists of 13 residues. CDR3 coding DNA: TGTGCCAGCACCTTACAGGAGAATGAGCCCCAGCATTTT. It specifies CASTLQENEPQHF.

This clone was observed a single time. The J gene is TRBJ2-2, the V gene TRBV27; TRBD2 is a possible D gene (6 bases). The CDR3 has 15 residues. The germline V gene has CDR1 MNHEY and CDR2 SMNVEV (reference sequence). V lost 6 bases to trimming and J lost 3 bases, with 14 bases between them. The CDR3 is CASSLMAGYTGELFF. The DNA of the CDR3 is TGTGCCAGCAGCCTAATGGCGGGGTACACCGGGGAGCTGTTTTTT.

The CDR3 protein is CSASGTEYTDTQYF. The CDR3 DNA is TGCAGTGCTAGTGGGACAGAGTACACAGATACGCAGTATTTT. V gene TRBV20-1 combines with J gene TRBJ2-3; 7 bases are shared with TRBD1. This CDR3 spans 14 amino acids. Per germline, CDR1 DFQATT and CDR2 SNEGSKA (reference sequence). V lost 3 bases, J lost 2 bases, and 5 bases stayed unmatched.

This chain links TRBV7-2 with TRBJ1-2, with a possible D match to TRBD1 (6 bases). CDR3 length equals 13 residues. The germline V and J ends were trimmed by 8 bases and 3 bases, with 13 bases remaining between them. The V gene's germline CDR1 is SGHTA and CDR2 FQGNSA. In DNA, the CDR3 is TGTGCCAGCGGCAGGGGCTTTGACTATGGCTACACCTTC. Translation gives CASGRGFDYGYTF. The variable domain in full, with the rest retrieved from reference TRBV7-2 and TRBJ1-2, is GAGVSQSPSNKVTEKGKDVELRCDPISGHTALYWYRQSLGQGLEFLIYFQGNSAPDKSGLPSDRFSAERTGGSVSTLTIQRTQQEDSAVYLCASGRGFDYGYTFGSGTRLTVV.

The rearrangement uses TRBV5-1 and TRBJ1-1; possible D gene TRBD1, 5 bases. Trimming cost V 4 bases and J 0 bases, with 13 bases left between them. This CDR3 has 15 amino acids. Germline V lookup: CDR1 SGHRS, CDR2 YFSETQ. The CDR3 DNA is TGCGCCAGCAGCCTAGGGGAAACTTTGAACACTGAAGCTTTCTTT. The encoded protein is CASSLGETLNTEAFF.

The V call is TRBV7-2, the J call TRBJ1-3, with 9 bases that match TRBD1. V was pared by 5 bases and J by 3 bases, with 8 bases of the junction left unmatched. In germline, CDR1 is SGHTA, CDR2 FQGNSA. CDR3 length: 16 amino acids. CDR3 sequence reads: CASSQQGAGIGNTIYF. CDR3 DNA: TGTGCCAGCAGCCAACAGGGGGCCGGAATTGGAAACACCATATATTTT.

V and J are TRBV12-5 and TRBJ1-1, with no clear D. V gave up 6 bases and J gave up 5 bases, with 19 bases separating them. CDR1 is LGHNT, CDR2 FRNRAP, per germline. The CDR3 loop spans 15 amino acids. The CDR3 protein is CASGADLEYGTEAFF. CDR3 coding DNA: TGTGCTAGTGGCGCTGATTTGGAGTACGGGACTGAAGCTTTCTTT.

The rearrangement joins TRBV7-8 to TRBJ1-5; D is ambiguous. Trimming left V 4 bases short and J 7 bases short, with 20 bases between. The germline V gene has CDR1 SGHVS and CDR2 FQNEAQ. The CDR3 sequence is 16 residues long. CDR3 in amino acids: CASSSLIVGSGQPQHF. The CDR3 coding sequence is TGTGCCAGCAGCTCATTAATAGTAGGCTCAGGCCAGCCCCAGCATTTT.

This CDR3 is CASSLTGRDTEAFF. CDR3 nucleotides: TGTGCCAGCAGCCTGACAGGACGGGACACTGAAGCTTTCTTT. The rearrangement joins TRBV5-6 to TRBJ1-1, with D tentatively TRBD1 (6 bases). Germline CDR1 SGHDT, CDR2 YYEEEE. The CDR3 runs 14 residues. Trimming left V 4 bases short and J 3 bases short, with 13 bases between. Full variable domain (outside the CDR3, taken from reference TRBV5-6 and TRBJ1-1): DAGVTQSPTHLIKTRGQQVTLRCSPKSGHDTVSWYQQALGQGPQFIFQYYEEEERQRGNFPDRFSGHQFPNYSSELNVNALLLGDSALYLCASSLTGRDTEAFFGQGTRLTVV.

The chain uses TRBV5-5 and TRBJ2-5, with TRBD1 matching 8 bases. The V segment lost 4 bases and the J segment 5 bases; nucleotides outside the gene matches: 10. The CDR3 length is 15 residues. CDR1 and CDR2 from the germline V gene are SGHKS and YYEKEE (reference sequence). For the CDR3, the DNA is TGTGCCAGCAGCACAATGAGTCAGGGGGCCGAGACCCAGTACTTC. Protein: CASSTMSQGAETQYF.

This rearrangement joins TRBV6-2 or TRBV6-3 to TRBJ2-5; a weak D match, TRBD1 (5 bases). This CDR3 region has 13 residues. V was shortened by 4 bases and J by 5 bases, with 11 bases between the two germline ends. In germline, CDR1 is MNHEY, CDR2 SVGEGT. The CDR3 DNA reads TGTGCCAGCAGTTCAGGGCTAATCGAGACCCAGTACTTC. As protein: CASSSGLIETQYF.

V is TRBV30 and J is TRBJ1-1; 11 bases map to TRBD1. Germline CDR1 reads GTSNPN; CDR2 reads SVGIG (reference sequence). Trimming removed 4 bases from V and 5 bases from J; junction bases left unmatched: 15. This CDR3 is built from 17 residues. CDR3 bases: TGTGCCTGGACCGTTTTTTTCCCCGGGACAGGGGGTACTGAAGCTTTCTTT. Its translation is CAWTVFFPGTGGTEAFF.